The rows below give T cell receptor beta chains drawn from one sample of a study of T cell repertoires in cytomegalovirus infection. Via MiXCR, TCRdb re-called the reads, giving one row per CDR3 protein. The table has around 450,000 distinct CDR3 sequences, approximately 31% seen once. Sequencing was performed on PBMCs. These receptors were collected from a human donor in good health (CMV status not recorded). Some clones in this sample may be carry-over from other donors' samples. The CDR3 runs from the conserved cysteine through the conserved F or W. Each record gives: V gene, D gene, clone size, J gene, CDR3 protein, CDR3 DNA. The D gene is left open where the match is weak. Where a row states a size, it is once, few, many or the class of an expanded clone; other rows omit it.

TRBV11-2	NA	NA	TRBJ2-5	CASRTGGPETQYF	TGTGCCAGCAGGACCGGGGGGCCGGAGACCCAGTACTTC
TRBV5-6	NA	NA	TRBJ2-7	CASSPQGRLGRDEQYF	TGTGCCAGCAGCCCCCAGGGACGACTGGGGCGGGACGAGCAGTACTTC
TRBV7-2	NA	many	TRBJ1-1	CASSSLWNTEAFF	TGTGCCAGCAGCTCCTTGTGGAACACTGAAGCTTTCTTT
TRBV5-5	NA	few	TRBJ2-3	CASSFRLDRFPDTQYF	TGTGCCAGCAGCTTTCGGCTAGATCGGTTTCCAGATACGCAGTATTTT
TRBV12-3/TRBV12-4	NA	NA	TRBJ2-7	CASSSAQLISYEQYF	TGTGCCAGCAGTTCTGCCCAGCTGATCTCCTACGAGCAGTACTTC
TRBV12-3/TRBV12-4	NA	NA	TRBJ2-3	CASSLHLTGWSTDTQYF	TGTGCCAGCAGTCTCCATCTGACGGGATGGAGCACAGATACGCAGTATTTT
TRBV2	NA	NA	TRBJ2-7	CASSEGRGFFYEQYF	TGTGCCAGCAGTGAAGGTAGGGGGTTCTTCTACGAGCAGTACTTC
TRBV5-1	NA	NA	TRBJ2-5	CASSLGVEETQYF	TGCGCCAGCAGCTTGGGGGTGGAAGAGACCCAGTACTTC
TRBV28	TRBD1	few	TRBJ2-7	CASSPTDRVHEQYF	TGTGCCAGCAGTCCGACGGACAGGGTCCACGAGCAGTACTTC
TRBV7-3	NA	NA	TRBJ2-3	CASAYGGTDTQYF	TGTGCCAGCGCCTATGGGGGCACAGATACGCAGTATTTT
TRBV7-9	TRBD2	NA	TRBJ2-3	CASSTGLAGGPDPQYF	TGTGCCAGCAGCACGGGACTAGCGGGGGGGCCTGACCCGCAGTATTTT
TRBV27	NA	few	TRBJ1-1	CASSLSADMNTEAFF	TGTGCCAGCAGTTTATCGGCCGATATGAACACTGAAGCTTTCTTT
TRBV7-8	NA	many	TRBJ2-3	CASSLVRGGGGTDTQYF	TGTGCCAGCAGCTTAGTCCGGGGAGGGGGCGGGACAGATACGCAGTATTTT
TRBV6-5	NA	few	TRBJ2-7	CASSYGPGLVGYF	TGTGCCAGCAGTTACGGTCCGGGGTTGGTTGGGTACTTC
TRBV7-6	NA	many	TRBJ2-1	CASSLGGHNEQFF	TGTGCCAGCAGCTTGGGGGGACACAATGAGCAGTTCTTC
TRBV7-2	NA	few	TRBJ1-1	CASSHGGGTEAFF	TGTGCCAGCAGCCATGGGGGGGGTACTGAAGCTTTCTTT
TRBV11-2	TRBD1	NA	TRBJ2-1	CASSGGQSSYNEQFF	TGTGCCAGCAGTGGGGGACAGAGCTCCTACAATGAGCAGTTCTTC
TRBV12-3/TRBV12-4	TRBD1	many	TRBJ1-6	CASRTGSGSPLHF	TGTGCCAGCAGGACAGGGTCAGGATCACCCCTCCACTTT
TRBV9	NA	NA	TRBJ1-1	CASSVDSGLWTEAFF	TGTGCCAGCAGCGTAGATTCGGGGTTATGGACTGAAGCTTTCTTT
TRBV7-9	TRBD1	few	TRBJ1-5	CASTYGQGNQPQHF	TGTGCCAGCACCTATGGACAGGGCAATCAGCCCCAGCATTTT
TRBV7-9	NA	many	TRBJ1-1	CASSRSGTVHGNTEAFF	TGTGCCAGCAGCCGCTCGGGCACCGTCCACGGGAACACTGAAGCTTTCTTT
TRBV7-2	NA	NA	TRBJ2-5	CASSVGGGGEETQYF	TGTGCCAGCAGCGTAGGTGGGGGGGGCGAAGAGACCCAGTACTTC
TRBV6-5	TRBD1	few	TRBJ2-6	CASSVTGAGANVLTF	TGTGCCAGCAGCGTGACAGGGGCCGGGGCCAACGTCCTGACTTTC
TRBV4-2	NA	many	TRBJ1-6	CASSWAGSGKPNSPLHF	TGTGCCAGCAGTTGGGCGGGTTCGGGGAAACCTAATTCACCCCTCCACTTT
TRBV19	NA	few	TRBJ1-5	CASSSGEWQPQHF	TGTGCCAGTAGTAGCGGCGAGTGGCAGCCCCAGCATTTT
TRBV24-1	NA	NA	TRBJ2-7	CATSVSGTSDGEQYF	TGTGCCACCAGCGTTTCCGGGACCAGCGACGGCGAGCAGTACTTC
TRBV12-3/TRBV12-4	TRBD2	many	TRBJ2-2	CASRGGAGELFF	TGTGCCTCCCGGGGGGGGGCCGGGGAGCTGTTTTTT
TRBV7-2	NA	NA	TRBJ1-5	CASSLRSKHTQHF	TGTGCCAGCAGCTTACGTAGCAAACATACCCAGCATTTT
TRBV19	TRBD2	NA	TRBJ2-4	CASSIAGGNIQYF	TGTGCCAGTAGTATAGCGGGGGGGAACATTCAGTACTTC
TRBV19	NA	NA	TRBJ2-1	CASMRGQAEQFF	TGTGCCAGTATGCGGGGCCAGGCTGAGCAGTTCTTC
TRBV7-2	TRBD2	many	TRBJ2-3	CASSLISGGTDTQYF	TGTGCCAGCAGCTTAATAAGCGGGGGCACAGATACGCAGTATTTT
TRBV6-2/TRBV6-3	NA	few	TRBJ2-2	CASSYPLGAGELFF	TGTGCCAGCAGTTACCCCCTCGGAGCCGGGGAGCTGTTTTTT
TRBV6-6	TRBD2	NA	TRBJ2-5	CASSYTSGLAGKTQYF	TGTGCCAGCAGTTACACCTCGGGACTAGCGGGCAAGACCCAGTACTTC
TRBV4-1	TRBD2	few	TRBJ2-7	CASSHMTSGGFYEQYF	TGCGCCAGCAGCCATATGACTAGCGGGGGGTTCTACGAGCAGTACTTC
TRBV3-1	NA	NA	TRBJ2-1	CASSQDSQYNEQFF	TGTGCCAGCAGCCAAGATTCCCAGTACAATGAGCAGTTCTTC
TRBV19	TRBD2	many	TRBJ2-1	CASDPSGGLRNEQFF	TGTGCCAGTGACCCTAGCGGGGGCCTAAGGAATGAGCAGTTCTTC
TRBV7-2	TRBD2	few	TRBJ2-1	CASSTRTSGGLEQFF	TGTGCCAGCAGCACGAGGACTAGCGGGGGGCTGGAGCAGTTCTTC
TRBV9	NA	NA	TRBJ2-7	CASSADPGTAHYEQYF	TGTGCCAGCAGCGCTGATCCCGGGACTGCACACTACGAGCAGTACTTC
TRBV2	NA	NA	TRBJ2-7	CASSELGVSSYEQYF	TGTGCCAGCAGTGAATTGGGTGTAAGCTCCTACGAGCAGTACTTC
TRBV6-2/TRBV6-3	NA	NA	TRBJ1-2	CASSYPVRTAPHSRRGGYTF	TGTGCCAGCAGTTATCCTGTCCGGACAGCGCCCCATTCCCGAAGAGGGGGCTACACCTTC
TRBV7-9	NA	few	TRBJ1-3	CASSQGRFGNTIYF	TGTGCCAGCAGCCAGGGGAGGTTTGGAAACACCATATATTTT
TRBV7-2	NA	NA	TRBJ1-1	CASSFGGTNTEAFF	TGTGCCAGCAGCTTTGGCGGGACGAACACTGAAGCTTTCTTT
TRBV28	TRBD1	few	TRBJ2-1	CASTPWDRGHGNEQFF	TGTGCCAGCACCCCTTGGGACAGGGGGCATGGGAATGAGCAGTTCTTC
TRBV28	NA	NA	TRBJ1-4	CASRGGWDEKLFF	TGTGCCAGCAGAGGAGGTTGGGATGAAAAACTGTTTTTT
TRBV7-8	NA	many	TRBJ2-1	CASSPRGAWNEQFF	TGTGCCAGCAGCCCTCGGGGCGCTTGGAATGAGCAGTTCTTC
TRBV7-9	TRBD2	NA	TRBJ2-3	CVSRSGISTDTQYF	TGTGTCAGCAGAAGCGGGATCAGCACAGATACGCAGTATTTT
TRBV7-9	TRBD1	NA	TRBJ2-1	CASSSKLNTGGIGDNEQFF	TGTGCCAGCAGCTCGAAATTAAATACAGGGGGAATAGGGGACAATGAGCAGTTCTTC
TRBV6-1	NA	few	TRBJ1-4	CASSPGRGEKLFF	TGTGCCAGCAGTCCCGGCCGGGGGGAAAAACTGTTTTTT
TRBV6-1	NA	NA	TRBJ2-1	CASSPRGRGLYNEQFF	TGTGCCAGCAGCCCCCGGGGACGAGGGCTGTACAATGAGCAGTTCTTC